This TCR beta chain emerged from a study of CD8+ T cells in alopecia areata. Findings and caveats of the study: Higher clonality and more expanded CD8+ clones appeared in lesional than normal scalp. Scalp clonality and expanded CD8+ clones among the top 100 were significantly decreased by tofacitinib.

Only a few counts were recorded for this clone. Its antigen is unknown. The treatment is: oral pan-JAK inhibitor, 5-10 mg twice daily. Germline V CDR1 and CDR2: MNHNY, SVGAGI (reference sequence). The CDR3 runs to 14 residues. V shed 6 bases and J shed 1 base, with 10 bases lying between them. Isolated RNA was reverse transcribed into cDNA used as the sequencing template. This table comes from immunoSEQ multiplex PCR, and its TCRdb copy is limited to in-frame clones, with some not included. The sample carries 150,000 to 200,000 clones, around three fifths recorded once. Sequenced material: CD4+ T cells sorted from blood, taken at week 24, from a patient treated with tofacitinib. This sequence joins TRBV6-6 and TRBJ1-5; TRBD1 might be the D (5 bases). This clonotype was obtained from a human donor with alopecia areata. The CDR3 nucleotides are TGTGCCAGCAGGAGAGAGGGGAGCAATCAGCCCCAGCATTTT. It specifies CASRREGSNQPQHF.